These T cell receptor beta chains were read from a single sample in a study of shared T cell receptors in the human thymus. The method was immunoSEQ multiplex PCR; TCRdb's version includes in-frame clones alone and lacks a portion of them. The data show roughly 700,000 clones, roughly 90% seen once. These data are also associated with another study on human thymus T cells.

The sample taken for sequencing was thymocytes. The receptors shown here come from a boy in the first two years of life with a congenital heart defect. Both conserved end residues are part of each CDR3. The D gene is left open where the match is weak. Size values are once, few and many counts, or a class for expanded clones, and some rows have none.

j_gene,v_gene,abundance,d_gene,CDR3nt,CDR3aa
TRBJ2-7,TRBV14,-,-,TGTGCCAGCAGCCAAGATTTTAGGGGGAGTCTCTACGAGCAGTACTTC,CASSQDFRGSLYEQYF
TRBJ1-5,TRBV19,-,-,TGTGCCAGTGGACATAGCAATCAGCCCCAGCATTTT,CASGHSNQPQHF
TRBJ2-3,TRBV5-4,few,TRBD2,TGTGCCAGCAGCCATCGGGCTAGCGGGAGCCCTAGCACAGATACGCAGTATTTT,CASSHRASGSPSTDTQYF
TRBJ2-1,TRBV4-2,-,TRBD2,TGTGCCAGCAGCCAGTTTAGCGGGAGACTCTCCTACAATGAGCAGTTCTTC,CASSQFSGRLSYNEQFF
TRBJ2-7,TRBV4-3,-,TRBD2,TGCGCCAGCAGCCAGGGACTAGCGCACTCCTACGAGCAGTACTTC,CASSQGLAHSYEQYF
TRBJ2-1,TRBV30,-,-,TGTGCCTGGAGTGGAGGAGGAGGCGGGTGGGATGAGCAGTTCTTC,CAWSGGGGGWDEQFF
TRBJ1-2,TRBV5-6,-,-,TGTGCCAGCAGCATTACCAGCTATGGCTACACCTTC,CASSITSYGYTF
TRBJ1-2,TRBV14,-,-,TGTGCCAGCAGCCAAGAATGGGAGGAGGGAATGAATGATGGCTACACCTTC,CASSQEWEEGMNDGYTF
TRBJ2-4,TRBV7-2,few,-,TGTGCCAGCACCCAACCCCTGGCCGGCCGACACAAAAACATTCAGTACTTC,CASTQPLAGRHKNIQYF
TRBJ1-3,TRBV5-6,-,-,TGTGCCAGCAGCTTACATCAGGGAAGCTCTGGAAACACCATATATTTT,CASSLHQGSSGNTIYF
TRBJ2-3,TRBV19,-,TRBD2,TGTGCCAGTAGTATTCCAGTTACTAGCGGGAGGGTGGATACGCAGTATTTT,CASSIPVTSGRVDTQYF
TRBJ1-2,TRBV5-1,-,TRBD1,TGCGCCAGCAGCTTGGGGGGGACAGGGCTGGTTGACTATGGCTACACCTTC,CASSLGGTGLVDYGYTF
TRBJ2-7,TRBV7-6,-,-,TGTGCCAGCAGCCCTCGATCACAGGCCCTAGCGCCTAGGTCCTACGAGCAGTACTTC,CASSPRSQALAPRSYEQYF
TRBJ2-7,TRBV27,few,TRBD2,TGTGCCAGCAGTCTTACTAGCGGGAGGTCCCACTACGAGCAGTACTTC,CASSLTSGRSHYEQYF
TRBJ2-2,TRBV20-1,-,-,TGCAGTGCCCCACGGGCCGGGGAGCTGTTTTTT,CSAPRAGELFF
TRBJ2-7,TRBV4-1,once,TRBD2,TGCGCCAGCAGCCGCCCTGCAGCGGGAGGGATCGAGCAGTACTTC,CASSRPAAGGIEQYF
TRBJ2-3,TRBV27,-,TRBD2,TGTGCCAGCAGTTTATCCAGGGGACTAGGGCCCCCTAACACAGATACGCAGTATTTT,CASSLSRGLGPPNTDTQYF
TRBJ2-1,TRBV2,-,-,TGTGCCACCTCCCCCAGGGCCAATGAGCAGTTCTTC,CATSPRANEQFF
TRBJ2-5,TRBV7-2,once,-,TGTGCCAGCAGCCAAGGGGCTGCCCAAGAGACCCAGTACTTC,CASSQGAAQETQYF
TRBJ2-3,TRBV5-1,-,TRBD1,TGCGCCAGCAGATGGACAGGGGGGTCGTCCACAGATACGCAGTATTTT,CASRWTGGSSTDTQYF
TRBJ2-7,TRBV28,-,-,TGTGCCAGCAGGGGAAATCAGGGGCCTAACCCCTACGAGCAGTACTTC,CASRGNQGPNPYEQYF
TRBJ2-7,TRBV13,-,TRBD2,TGTGCCAGCAGCTTAAGGCGTGGGGCGGGGGCCTACGAGCAGTACTTC,CASSLRRGAGAYEQYF
TRBJ2-1,TRBV6-5,-,-,TGTGCCAGCAGCCATCCACAGAAGTACAATGAGCAGTTCTTC,CASSHPQKYNEQFF
TRBJ2-7,TRBV25-1,-,-,TGTGCCAGCAGTGAATGGGGCAGCGAACCGTCCTACGAGCAGTACTTC,CASSEWGSEPSYEQYF
TRBJ1-3,TRBV14,-,TRBD1,TGTGCCAGCAGCCCAGGGACAGGGTATGGAAACACCATATATTTT,CASSPGTGYGNTIYF
TRBJ2-7,TRBV20-1,-,-,TGCAGTGCCCGGGGAGTGGGCGAGCAGTACTTC,CSARGVGEQYF
TRBJ1-2,TRBV4-1,once,-,TGCGCCAGCAGCCAACTCGGTCGAACTGGCTACACCTTC,CASSQLGRTGYTF
TRBJ2-2,TRBV9,-,TRBD1,TGTGCCAGCGCACTCAGGGGGCGTGGGGACACCGGGGAGCTGTTTTTT,CASALRGRGDTGELFF
TRBJ2-1,TRBV6-4,-,TRBD2,TGTGCCAGCAGTGACTCACCAGCGGGAGGACCCTCCTACAATGAGCAGTTCTTC,CASSDSPAGGPSYNEQFF
TRBJ1-4,TRBV2,-,-,TGTGCCAGCAGCGTAGAGATGACAGCCGACAATGAAAAACTGTTTTTT,CASSVEMTADNEKLFF
TRBJ1-2,TRBV28,-,TRBD1,TGTGCCAGCAGTTTCCTACCCACGACAGGGTTGGATGGCTACACCTTC,CASSFLPTTGLDGYTF
TRBJ2-1,TRBV7-3,-,TRBD2,TGTGCCAGCAGCTTATTGCCTAGCGGATACAATGAGCAGTTCTTC,CASSLLPSGYNEQFF
TRBJ2-7,TRBV15,-,TRBD2,TGTGCCACCAGCGGCTGGACGGGGAGGGCCCATTCCTACGAGCAGTACTTC,CATSGWTGRAHSYEQYF
TRBJ1-5,TRBV15,-,-,TGTGCCACCAGCAGAGACCTTCGACAGCGGGGTATTCAGCCCCAGCATTTT,CATSRDLRQRGIQPQHF
TRBJ2-7,TRBV4-2,-,-,TGTGCCAGCAGCCAAGGATTCGGGGGGCCTAAATCCTACGAGCAGTACTTC,CASSQGFGGPKSYEQYF
TRBJ1-3,TRBV19,-,-,TGTGCCAGTAGTATAGTTCCGACATTCTCTGGAAACACCATATATTTT,CASSIVPTFSGNTIYF
TRBJ2-2,TRBV9,-,-,TGTGCCAGCAGCGTAGCCCCCCGAGTAGGGGAGCCCGGGACTTCCAACACCGGGGAGCTGTTTTTT,CASSVAPRVGEPGTSNTGELFF
TRBJ2-2,TRBV1,-,-,TGCACCAGCAGCTATCCAGGTCCTACGAACACCGGGGAGCTGTTTTTT,CTSSYPGPTNTGELFF
TRBJ2-1,TRBV4-3,-,TRBD1,TGCGCCAGCAGCCAGTTGGCCGACAGGGGATTGGTCAATGAGCAGTTCTTC,CASSQLADRGLVNEQFF
TRBJ2-1,TRBV29-1,-,TRBD2,TGCAGCGGGTTAAAACTAGCGGGAGATTTTAGTGAGCAGTTCTTC,CSGLKLAGDFSEQFF
TRBJ2-1,TRBV27,-,-,TGTGCCAGCAGTCTACCCAACAATGAGCAGTTCTTC,CASSLPNNEQFF
TRBJ2-3,TRBV4-3,-,TRBD2,TGCGCCAGCAGCCAAGACGGGACTAGCGTAGGGGAAGATACGCAGTATTTT,CASSQDGTSVGEDTQYF
TRBJ2-3,TRBV5-1,-,TRBD2,TGCGCCAGCAGCTTGGAGGGGCTAGCGGGAGCAGATACGCAGTATTTT,CASSLEGLAGADTQYF
TRBJ2-7,TRBV5-1,-,TRBD2,TGCGCCAGCAGCTTTAGGGTCAGGGGGACTTCCGGGACTAGCAGGTACTTC,CASSFRVRGTSGTSRYF
TRBJ2-1,TRBV29-1,once,-,TGCAGCGCCGAGGGTGGTGAGCAGTTCTTC,CSAEGGEQFF
TRBJ2-2,TRBV7-7,-,-,TGTGCCAGCAGCCCAGGGTGCGGGGAGCTGTTTTTT,CASSPGCGELFF
TRBJ2-7,TRBV7-2,-,TRBD2,TGTGCCAGCAGCCCCCACCAGCGGGAGGGCCCCTACGAGCAGTACTTC,CASSPHQREGPYEQYF
TRBJ1-2,TRBV5-6,-,-,TGTGCCAGCAGCTTGGGGACAGATTATGGCTACACCTTC,CASSLGTDYGYTF
TRBJ2-3,TRBV15,-,-,TGTGCCACCAGCAGCCCAGGAGGGCTGGGCACGCAGTATTTT,CATSSPGGLGTQYF
TRBJ2-7,TRBV7-9,-,TRBD1,TGTGCCAGCAGCCAAGTGGGGACAGGCAATTACGAGCAGTACTTC,CASSQVGTGNYEQYF
TRBJ1-4,TRBV25-1,-,TRBD1,TGTGCCAGCAGTGAAAGGCCTCCGGGACAGAGGAATGAAAAACTGTTTTTT,CASSERPPGQRNEKLFF
TRBJ2-7,TRBV27,-,-,TGTGCCAGCAAGGGTCTAGGACAGTCCTACGAGCAGTACTTC,CASKGLGQSYEQYF
TRBJ2-4,TRBV4-1,-,-,TGCGCCAGCAGCCATGACCCTCCGGGACTAGCCAAAAACATTCAGTACTTC,CASSHDPPGLAKNIQYF
TRBJ2-7,TRBV10-1,-,-,TGCGCCAGCAGTGAGTCGCGCCAGCGGGACAACCACGAGCAGTACTTC,CASSESRQRDNHEQYF
TRBJ2-1,TRBV27,once,-,TGTGCCAGCAGCCGGAGACCCAACTTCTCCTACAATGAGCAGTTCTTC,CASSRRPNFSYNEQFF